A selection of T cell receptor beta chains follows, all from one sample in a study of cytomegalovirus exposure and HLA in healthy donors. Method: immunoSEQ multiplex PCR; TCRdb's copy keeps in-frame clones and lacks some. This table has around 150,000 clones, approximately 78% appearing once. Input material: PBMCs. These receptors originate from a girl aged 2 to 9 in good health and CMV-seropositive. The CDR3 runs from the conserved cysteine through the conserved F or W. The D gene is left open where the match is weak. Rows give clone size only sometimes, using once, few, many, or a class for an expanded clone.

d_call j_call v_call clone_size cdr3_nt cdr3_aa
NA TRBJ2-7 TRBV2 NA TGTGCCAGCAATAAAGGGGGTAGTAGCTACGAGCAGTACTTC CASNKGGSSYEQYF
TRBD2 TRBJ2-1 TRBV29-1 few TGCAGCGCCCCGGTCCGGCGGGAGAATGAGCAGTTCTTC CSAPVRRENEQFF
TRBD1 TRBJ2-1 TRBV27 NA TGTGCCAGCAGTTACGGGACAGGGGGCAGAAATGAGCAGTTCTTC CASSYGTGGRNEQFF
NA TRBJ2-1 TRBV4-1 NA TGCGCCAGCAGCCAAGATCTAACGGCGGGAAGAAATGAGCAGTTCTTC CASSQDLTAGRNEQFF
NA TRBJ1-5 TRBV5-4 NA TGTGCCCCCCAGGGGCCCCAGCATTTT CAPQGPQHF
TRBD2 TRBJ2-3 TRBV6-1 NA TGTGCCAATTCAGTGGGTAGCGGGAAGGGGGATACGCAGTATTTT CANSVGSGKGDTQYF
TRBD1 TRBJ1-2 TRBV6-5 NA TGTGCCAGCAGTGAAGGGGGCACCTACACCTTC CASSEGGTYTF
NA TRBJ2-1 TRBV9 NA TGTGCCAGCAGCGTGGGGGGAGGTACCTCCTACAATGAGCAGTTCTTC CASSVGGGTSYNEQFF
TRBD2 TRBJ2-7 TRBV6-1 medium-sized TGTGCCAGCAGTGAAGGGACTAGCGGCTCCTACGAGCAGTACTTC CASSEGTSGSYEQYF
NA TRBJ1-1 TRBV29-1 NA TGCAGCGTCTGGGCGGGGTTTCGCAACACTGAAGCTTTCTTT CSVWAGFRNTEAFF
NA TRBJ2-7 TRBV5-1 NA TGCGCCAGCAGCTTGGGGACTAACTACGAGCAGTACTTC CASSLGTNYEQYF
NA TRBJ2-4 TRBV30 NA TGTGCCTGGAGTCGACAGGTGGACATTCAGTACTTC CAWSRQVDIQYF
TRBD2 TRBJ2-5 TRBV14 NA TGTGCCAGCAGCCAAGACAAGCGGGATATTAAAGAGACCCAGTACTTC CASSQDKRDIKETQYF
TRBD2 TRBJ2-3 TRBV7-9 once TGTGCCAGCAGCTTAGAAATTGGTCTAGCGGGAGTCGCAGATACGCAGTATTTT CASSLEIGLAGVADTQYF
NA TRBJ1-2 TRBV18 NA TGCGCCAGCTCATCCGCGACAGGCTCCTATGGCTACACCTTC CASSSATGSYGYTF
NA TRBJ1-3 TRBV28 NA TGTGCCAGCAGTAATGTGTACTCTGGAAACACCATATATTTT CASSNVYSGNTIYF
TRBD1 TRBJ2-7 TRBV6-1 few TGTGCCAGCTCGCGGACCGGGACAGGGATCTACGAGCAGTACTTC CASSRTGTGIYEQYF
NA TRBJ1-1 TRBV4-1 NA TGCGCCAGCAATAGGGGGAAGGGGTTAGCTTTCTTT CASNRGKGLAFF
NA TRBJ2-1 TRBV7-3 NA TGTGCCAGCAGCTTTAACTCGGATGAGCAGTTCTTC CASSFNSDEQFF
NA TRBJ2-5 TRBV27 NA TGTGCCAGCAGTTTATCAGCAGGAGAGACCCAGTACTTC CASSLSAGETQYF
NA TRBJ1-2 TRBV4-1 NA TGCGCCAGCAGCCTTGGCAGGGGCGACCCTAACTATGGCTACACCTTC CASSLGRGDPNYGYTF
TRBD2 TRBJ2-5 TRBV2 NA TGTGCCAGCAGTGTTGGAGGACTAGCGGACGTCCAAGAGACCCAGTACTTC CASSVGGLADVQETQYF
NA TRBJ2-2 TRBV19 NA TGTGCCAGTAGTCCCAGCACCGGGGAGCTGTTTTTT CASSPSTGELFF
TRBD2 TRBJ2-7 TRBV5-6 NA TGTGCCAGCAGCTCCAGCGCGGGAGTCTACGAGCAGTACTTC CASSSSAGVYEQYF
TRBD2 TRBJ2-3 TRBV27 NA TGTGCCAGCAGAACACTAGCGGGAGGAGACGATACGCAGTATTTT CASRTLAGGDDTQYF
NA TRBJ1-2 TRBV5-1 few TGCGCCAGCAGCTTGGAGTTTGGGGCAGGGTATGGCTACACCTTC CASSLEFGAGYGYTF
NA TRBJ1-4 TRBV29-1 once TGCAGCGTTGAGTTTGACTCCGGTCCCCTCGTCGGAAAACTGTTTTTT CSVEFDSGPLVGKLFF
NA TRBJ1-4 TRBV10-3 NA TGTGCCATCAGTGATCAGGGCGGATCTAATGAAAAACTGTTTTTT CAISDQGGSNEKLFF
TRBD1 TRBJ2-5 TRBV4-1 once TGCGCCAGCAGCGTCGGACAGGGGCGAAGAGAGACCCAGTACTTC CASSVGQGRRETQYF
NA TRBJ1-1 TRBV30 NA TGTGCCTGGAGTGTACCGTGGCCAACCACTGAAGCTTTCTTT CAWSVPWPTTEAFF
NA TRBJ2-7 TRBV6-5 NA TGTGCCAGCAGCGAATTCTACAGGGACGAGCAGTACTTC CASSEFYRDEQYF
TRBD2 TRBJ2-5 TRBV2 NA TGTGCCAGCAGTATGGTGGTAGCGGGAGAGACCCAGTACTTC CASSMVVAGETQYF
TRBD1 TRBJ2-5 TRBV20-1 once TGCGGGGGGGACAGGGGAGAGACCCAGTACTTC CGGDRGETQYF
TRBD1 TRBJ1-2 TRBV28 NA TGTGCCAGCAATAGACCGGGACAGGGGTATGGCTACACCTTC CASNRPGQGYGYTF
TRBD2 TRBJ2-2 TRBV6-1 medium-sized TGTGCCAGCAGTGAGGCTAGCGGGGACACCGGGGAGCTGTTTTTT CASSEASGDTGELFF
NA TRBJ2-7 TRBV7-2 once TGTGCCAGCAGCTTCCCCGGACTCCCATTCAAGTACTTC CASSFPGLPFKYF
NA TRBJ2-5 TRBV28 NA TGTGCCAGCAGTTCCAAGAGCCGAACAGGGACCCAGTACTTC CASSSKSRTGTQYF
TRBD1 TRBJ1-3 TRBV6-5 NA TGTGCCAGCAGTTACTCCCAGGGGGCTGGAAACACCATATATTTT CASSYSQGAGNTIYF
NA TRBJ2-5 TRBV9 NA TGTGCCAGCAGCGTAGGGTACTGGAGACAGCCCCAAGAGACCCAGTACTTC CASSVGYWRQPQETQYF
NA TRBJ1-2 TRBV30 NA TGTGCCTGGACACCCGCAGGGGACTATGGCTACACCTTC CAWTPAGDYGYTF
TRBD2 TRBJ2-3 TRBV30 NA TGTGCCTGGAGCGGGACTAGCTTCCCAGATACGCAGTATTTT CAWSGTSFPDTQYF
TRBD1 TRBJ1-5 TRBV28 few TGTGCCAGCAGTTTAGGGAAACAGGGGGCTTGGGGAAATCAGCCCCAGCATTTT CASSLGKQGAWGNQPQHF
NA TRBJ2-2 TRBV2 NA TGTGCCAGCAGCCAAAGCGCTAGCAGCGGGGAGCTGTTTTTT CASSQSASSGELFF
NA TRBJ2-7 TRBV9 few TGTGCCAGCAGCGTAGGAGGGGACACTTTATACGAGCAGTACTTC CASSVGGDTLYEQYF
NA TRBJ2-7 TRBV19 once TGTGCCAGTACCCCGGGGGACGCCACCTCCTACGAGCAGTACTTC CASTPGDATSYEQYF
NA TRBJ1-1 TRBV5-6 once TGTGCCAGCAGCTCAGGACACATGAACACTGAAGCTTTCTTT CASSSGHMNTEAFF
TRBD1 TRBJ1-1 TRBV4-1 NA TGCGCCAGCAGCTTCGGACAGGGCACTGAAGCTTTCTTT CASSFGQGTEAFF
TRBD2 TRBJ2-5 TRBV5-1 few TGCGCCAGCAGCTCGAAGTGGACTAGCGGGAGCATCCAAGAGACCCAGTACTTC CASSSKWTSGSIQETQYF
NA TRBJ2-7 TRBV29-1 NA TGCAGCGTCAGCGACCCGGCGAGCTCCTACGAGCAGTACTTC CSVSDPASSYEQYF
NA TRBJ2-1 TRBV7-3 NA TGTGCCAGCAGCTTATTAGGGGCCTACAATGAGCAGTTCTTC CASSLLGAYNEQFF
TRBD2 TRBJ2-7 TRBV7-9 NA TGTGCCGAACGGGCGGGAGAATCGAACGAGCAGTACTTC CAERAGESNEQYF
TRBD2 TRBJ2-5 TRBV2 NA TGTGCCAGCAGTGAGTGGGAGGGGAGAGAGACCCAGTACTTC CASSEWEGRETQYF
NA TRBJ2-1 TRBV2 NA TGTGCCAGCAGCGTAGACAGACTCTACTACAATGAGCAGTTCTTC CASSVDRLYYNEQFF
TRBD2 TRBJ2-3 TRBV6-4 NA TGTGCCAGCAGTGCAGCGGGAGAGGGAGATACGCAGTATTTT CASSAAGEGDTQYF
NA TRBJ1-1 TRBV30 NA TGTGCCTGGAGTGTGAGGGGGTCCCGGGCTTTCTTT CAWSVRGSRAFF
TRBD2 TRBJ2-3 TRBV4-1 NA TGCGCCAGCAGCCAACCGACTAGCGGGAGGTCAACAGATACGCAGTATTTT CASSQPTSGRSTDTQYF
TRBD1 TRBJ2-3 TRBV5-6 NA TGTGCCAGCAGCATCCAGGGGGTTCCAGATACGCAGTATTTT CASSIQGVPDTQYF
TRBD1 TRBJ1-3 TRBV29-1 NA TGCAGCGTTGAAGATCGTCGGGTGACAGGGAATAACACCATATATTTT CSVEDRRVTGNNTIYF
NA TRBJ1-1 TRBV30 few TGTGCCTGGAGCAAAGACAGCTACACTGAAGCTTTCTTT CAWSKDSYTEAFF